The 16 T cell receptor beta chains listed next were all sequenced from one sample in a study of blood T cell repertoires in COVID-19. The table came from immunoSEQ multiplex PCR; TCRdb's copy has only in-frame clones and leaves some out. The sample lists about 210,000 clones, around 81% occurring once. Sequenced material: peripheral blood. All receptors derive from a human donor in a cohort sampled during active COVID-19.

The V and J genes are TRBV28 and TRBJ1-4, with D unresolved. The V end lost 5 bases, the J end lost 0 bases, and 13 bases lay between the germline ends. CDR3 length: 16 amino acids. CDR1 and CDR2 (germline): MDHEN, SYDVKM. The CDR3 sequence: CASSTNRDATNEKLFF. The CDR3 nucleotides are TGTGCCAGCAGTACCAATCGGGATGCAACTAATGAAAAACTGTTTTTT.

This chain links TRBV4-1 with TRBJ2-2, with a possible D match to TRBD2 (5 bases). The germline gives CDR1 MGHRA, CDR2 YSYEKL. The CDR3 contains 13 residues. V was shortened by 6 bases and J by 4 bases, with 9 bases between the two germline ends. The CDR3 loop reads CASRPAGTGELFF. CDR3 nucleotides: TGCGCCAGCAGACCGGCGGGCACCGGGGAGCTGTTTTTT.

This chain connects TRBV2 to TRBJ2-5; D is uncertain. The CDR3 covers 13 residues. Germline CDR1 reads SNHLY; CDR2 reads FYNNEI. V dropped 2 bases and J dropped 1 base, with 5 bases sitting between them. CDR3 nucleotide sequence: TGTGCCAGCAGTGAACTGTCCCAAGAGACCCAGTACTTC. This translates into CASSELSQETQYF.

The genes are TRBV4-2 and TRBJ2-3; 8 positions match TRBD2. The germline V gene has CDR1 LGHNA and CDR2 YNFKEQ. V dropped 6 bases and J dropped 4; count of bases not matched to a gene: 9. CDR3 size: 15 residues. CDR3 sequence (DNA): TGTGCCAGCAGAGGGCAACCGGGGGGGCCAGATACGCAGTATTTT. This translates into CASRGQPGGPDTQYF.

The chain couples TRBV6-5 to TRBJ2-3, with D perhaps TRBD2 (5 bases). This CDR3 is built from 11 residues. V lost 8 bases, J lost 8 bases, and 11 bases lay in between. Germline values: CDR1 MNHEY, CDR2 SVGAGI. The CDR3 nucleotides read TGTGCCAGCGAGGTCGCGGGTACGCAGTATTTT. Translated: CASEVAGTQYF.

The rearrangement links TRBV20-1 to TRBJ2-3, with 13 positions matching TRBD2. The CDR3 spans 16 residues. Germline lookup yields CDR1 DFQATT and CDR2 SNEGSKA (reference sequence). The V and J ends lost 3 bases and 1 base, in that order; junction bases with no gene match: 4. CDR3 in DNA: TGCAGTGCTAGTCCGGGACTAGCGGGGCGCACAGATACGCAGTATTTT. It translates to CSASPGLAGRTDTQYF.

V usage is TRBV12-3 or TRBV12-4 and J usage is TRBJ2-7; 8 bases map to TRBD2. CDR3 length equals 13 residues. Trimming removed 2 bases from V and 7 bases from J; junction bases left unmatched: 4. For the CDR3, the DNA is TGTGCCAGCAGTTTAAAGGGCGGGGGGGAGCAGTACTTC. Translating gives CASSLKGGGEQYF.

This clone was seen a handful of times. The sample contains more than one DNA sequence encoding this CDR3. This chain joins TRBV19 and TRBJ2-5; possible D gene TRBD2, 5 bases. This CDR3 has 12 residues. Trimming cost V 6 bases and J 5 bases, with 10 bases left between them. CDR1 and CDR2 (germline): LNHDA, SQIVND (reference sequence). This CDR3 is CASSPRGETQYF. The CDR3 bases are TGTGCCAGTAGCCCGCGAGGGGAGACCCAGTACTTC.

The genes are TRBV19 and TRBJ2-3; 10 bases line up with TRBD1. The V gene's germline CDR1 is LNHDA and CDR2 SQIVND (reference sequence). This CDR3 spans 15 amino acids. V shed 6 bases, J shed 3 bases, and the junction held 6 bases outside the gene matches. The CDR3 bases are TGTGCCAGTAGACAGGGACAGGGGTGGACAGATACGCAGTATTTT. It is translated as CASRQGQGWTDTQYF.

Remarks on this clone: A read error may account for a junction end that differs from germline. The chain is built from TRBV11-2 and TRBJ2-4; D gene unclear. Looked up from germline, CDR1 is SGHAT and CDR2 is FQNNGV. CDR3 size: 13 residues. Here the CDR3 reads CASSLDLVRSQDF. CDR3 DNA sequence: TGTGCCAGCAGCTTAGATCTGGTCCGGTCTCAGGACTTC. Combining the CDR3 with reference TRBV11-2 and TRBJ2-4 gives the whole variable domain EAGVAQSPRYKIIEKRQSVAFWCNPISGHATLYWYQQILGQGPKLLIQFQNNGVVDDSQLPKDRFSAERLKGVDSTLKIQPAKLEDSAVYLCASSLDLVRSQDFGAGTRLSVL.

The rearrangement links TRBV2 to TRBJ1-2, with D maybe TRBD1 (6 bases). This CDR3 comprises 14 residues. Between the trimmed V and J ends, which lost 6 bases and 2 bases, there was a span of 13 bases. Per germline, CDR1 SNHLY and CDR2 FYNNEI. The CDR3 DNA is TGTGCCAGCAGAGAGTCCGGACAGAACTATGGCTACACCTTC. Its protein product is CASRESGQNYGYTF.

A single count supports this clone. The CDR3 loop reads CASSSGQNTEAFF. CDR3 DNA: TGTGCCAGCAGTTCCGGACAGAACACTGAAGCTTTCTTT. The V call is TRBV28, the J call TRBJ1-1; possibly TRBD1 for D (5 bases). CDR1 is MDHEN and CDR2 is SYDVKM in the germline V gene. The CDR3 is made up of 13 amino acids. The V and J ends lost 4 bases and 1 base respectively, with 7 bases between them.

The V and J genes are TRBV27 and TRBJ2-1, with 8 bases identical to TRBD2. Germline values: CDR1 MNHEY, CDR2 SMNVEV (reference sequence). The length of the CDR3 is 14 residues. The V and J ends lost 3 bases and 5 bases, in that order; junction bases with no gene match: 3. The CDR3 DNA sequence: TGTGCCAGCAGTTTGAGCGGGGGACACAATGAGCAGTTCTTC. Translation: CASSLSGGHNEQFF.

The rearrangement uses TRBV4-2 and TRBJ2-4; D call uncertain. The CDR3 runs 18 residues. Trimming took 2 bases from V and 0 from J, leaving 17 bases between them. Germline V gives CDR1 LGHNA, CDR2 YNFKEQ. DNA of the CDR3: TGTGCCAGCAGCCAACCGGCCCACCTACAGATAGCCAAAAACATTCAGTACTTC. Its protein product is CASSQPAHLQIAKNIQYF.

The V call is TRBV6-6, the J call TRBJ1-5; a possible D gene is TRBD1 (5 bases). V was cut by 2 bases and J by 0 bases, with 11 bases left in between. Germline loops: CDR1 MNHNY, CDR2 SVGAGI (reference sequence). This CDR3 spans 16 amino acids. The chain's CDR3 is CASSYPTGHSNQPQHF. The DNA for the CDR3 is TGTGCCAGCAGTTACCCCACAGGACATAGCAATCAGCCCCAGCATTTT.

The gene calls are TRBV5-1 and TRBJ2-1; D is uncertain. This CDR3 spans 12 amino acids. Trimming stripped 0 bases from V and 7 bases from J, with 5 bases between. CDR1 is SGHRS, CDR2 YFSETQ, per germline. CDR3 in DNA: TGCGCCAGCAGCTTGGATCAGAATGAGCAGTTCTTC. This encodes CASSLDQNEQFF. Full variable domain (outside the CDR3, taken from reference TRBV5-1 and TRBJ2-1): KAGVTQTPRYLIKTRGQQVTLSCSPISGHRSVSWYQQTPGQGLQFLFEYFSETQRNKGNFPGRFSGRQFSNSRSEMNVSTLELGDSALYLCASSLDQNEQFFGPGTRLTVL.